The present TCR beta chain was sequenced within a study of T cell clones after liver transplantation. Clones were sequenced by immunoSEQ multiplex PCR, and TCRdb holds only the in-frame ones, with some missing. The table shows some 80,000 clones, with around 84% occurring only once. V dropped 4 bases and J dropped 5 bases, with 20 bases sitting between them. Germline-derived CDR1 and CDR2 are SGHTA and FQGNSA. The CDR3 is made up of 16 amino acids. Sample: CD4+ T cells from blood, taken less than 50 months after liver transplant. This chain connects TRBV7-2 to TRBJ1-1; a possible D gene is TRBD1 (6 bases). This clonotype was sampled from a human patient who received a liver transplant. The graft donor may account for some of the T cells. CDR3 loop: CASSSPDQGRRTEAFF. CDR3 coding DNA: TGTGCCAGCAGCTCCCCTGACCAGGGGCGCCGGACTGAAGCTTTCTTT.